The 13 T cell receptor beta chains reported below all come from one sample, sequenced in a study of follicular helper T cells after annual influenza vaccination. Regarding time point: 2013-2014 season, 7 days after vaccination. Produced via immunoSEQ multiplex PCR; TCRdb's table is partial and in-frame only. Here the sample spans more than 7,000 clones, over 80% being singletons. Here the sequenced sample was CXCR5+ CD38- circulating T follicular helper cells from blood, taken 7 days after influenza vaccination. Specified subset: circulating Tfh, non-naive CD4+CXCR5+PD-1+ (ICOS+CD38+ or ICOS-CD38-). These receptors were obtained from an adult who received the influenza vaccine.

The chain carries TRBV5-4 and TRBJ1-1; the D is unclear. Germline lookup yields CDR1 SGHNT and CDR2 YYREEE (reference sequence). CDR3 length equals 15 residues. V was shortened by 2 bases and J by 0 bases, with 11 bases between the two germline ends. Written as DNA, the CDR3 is TGTGCCAGCAGCTTAGAGGGTTTGATGAACACTGAAGCTTTCTTT. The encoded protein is CASSLEGLMNTEAFF.

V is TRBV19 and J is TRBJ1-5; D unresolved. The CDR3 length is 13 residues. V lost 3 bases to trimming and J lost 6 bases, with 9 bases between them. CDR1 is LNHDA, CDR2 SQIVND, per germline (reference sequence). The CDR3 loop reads CASSMVGSQPQHF. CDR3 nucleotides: TGTGCCAGTAGTATGGTGGGAAGTCAGCCCCAGCATTTT.

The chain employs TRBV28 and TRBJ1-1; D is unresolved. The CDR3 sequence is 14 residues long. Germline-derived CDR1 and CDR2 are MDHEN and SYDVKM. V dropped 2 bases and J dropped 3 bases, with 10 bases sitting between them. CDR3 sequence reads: CASSLGLRDTEAFF. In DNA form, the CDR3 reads TGTGCCAGCAGTTTAGGCCTTAGGGACACTGAAGCTTTCTTT.

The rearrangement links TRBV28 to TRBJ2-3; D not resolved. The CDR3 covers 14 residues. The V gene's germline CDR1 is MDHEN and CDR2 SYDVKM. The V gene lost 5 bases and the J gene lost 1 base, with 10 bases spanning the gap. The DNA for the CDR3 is TGTGCCAGCAGTCCTTATACTGGCACAGATACGCAGTATTTT. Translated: CASSPYTGTDTQYF.

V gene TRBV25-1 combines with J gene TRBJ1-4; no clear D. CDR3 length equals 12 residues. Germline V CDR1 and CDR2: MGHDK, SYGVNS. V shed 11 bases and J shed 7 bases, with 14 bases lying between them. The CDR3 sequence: CASSPGVEKLFF. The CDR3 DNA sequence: TGTGCCTCATCCCCGGGCGTTGAAAAACTGTTTTTT.

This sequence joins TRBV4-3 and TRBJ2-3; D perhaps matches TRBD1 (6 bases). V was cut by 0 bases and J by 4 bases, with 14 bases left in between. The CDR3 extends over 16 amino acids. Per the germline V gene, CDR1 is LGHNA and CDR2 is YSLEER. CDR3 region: CASSQETGSMADTQYF. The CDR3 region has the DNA TGCGCCAGCAGCCAAGAAACAGGGTCAATGGCAGATACGCAGTATTTT.

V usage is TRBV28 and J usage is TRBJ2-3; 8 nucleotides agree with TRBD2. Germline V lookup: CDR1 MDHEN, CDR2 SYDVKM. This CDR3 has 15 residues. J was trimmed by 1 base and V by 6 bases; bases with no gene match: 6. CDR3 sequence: CASSETSEGTDTQYF. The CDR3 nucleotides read TGTGCCAGCAGCGAGACTAGCGAGGGCACAGATACGCAGTATTTT.

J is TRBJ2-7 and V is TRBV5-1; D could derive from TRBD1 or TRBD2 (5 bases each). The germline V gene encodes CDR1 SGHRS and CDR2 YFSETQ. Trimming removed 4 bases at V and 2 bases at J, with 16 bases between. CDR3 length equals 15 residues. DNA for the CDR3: TGCGCCAGCAGCGAGAGGGGTGGGGGTACCTACGAGCAGTACTTC. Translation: CASSERGGGTYEQYF.

CDR3 sequence: CASSREGTSGRYEQYF. The CDR3 bases are TGTGCCAGCAGCCGGGAGGGTACTAGCGGGAGGTACGAGCAGTACTTC. This chain links TRBV5-8 with TRBJ2-7; 12 bases line up with TRBD2. Germline V CDR1 and CDR2: SGHTS, YDEGEE. The ends lost 4 bases at V and 4 bases at J; junction bases unmatched: 9. CDR3 length equals 16 residues. Full variable domain (outside the CDR3, taken from reference TRBV5-8 and TRBJ2-7): EAGVTQSPTHLIKTRGQQATLRCSPISGHTSVYWYQQALGLGLQFLLWYDEGEERNRGNFPPRFSGRQFPNYSSELNVNALELEDSALYLCASSREGTSGRYEQYFGPGTRLTVT.

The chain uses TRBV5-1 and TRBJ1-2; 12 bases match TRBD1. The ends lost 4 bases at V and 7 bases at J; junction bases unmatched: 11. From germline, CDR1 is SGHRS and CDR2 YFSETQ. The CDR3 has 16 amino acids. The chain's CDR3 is CASSIGTGGETRGYTF. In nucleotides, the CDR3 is TGCGCCAGCAGCATCGGGACAGGGGGCGAGACCCGTGGCTACACCTTC. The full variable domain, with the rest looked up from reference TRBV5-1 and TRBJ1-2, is KAGVTQTPRYLIKTRGQQVTLSCSPISGHRSVSWYQQTPGQGLQFLFEYFSETQRNKGNFPGRFSGRQFSNSRSEMNVSTLELGDSALYLCASSIGTGGETRGYTFGSGTRLTVV.

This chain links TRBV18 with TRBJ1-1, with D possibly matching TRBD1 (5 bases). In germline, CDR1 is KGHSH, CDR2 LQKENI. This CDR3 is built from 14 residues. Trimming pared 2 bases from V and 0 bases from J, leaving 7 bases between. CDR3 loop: CASSPSDMNTEAFF. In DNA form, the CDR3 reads TGTGCCAGCTCACCATCGGACATGAACACTGAAGCTTTCTTT.

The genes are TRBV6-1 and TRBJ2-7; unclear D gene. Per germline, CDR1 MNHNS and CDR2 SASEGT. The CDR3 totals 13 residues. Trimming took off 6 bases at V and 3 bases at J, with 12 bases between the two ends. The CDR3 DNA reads TGTGCCAGCAGGGTCACCTCAGACTACGAGCAGTACTTC. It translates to CASRVTSDYEQYF.

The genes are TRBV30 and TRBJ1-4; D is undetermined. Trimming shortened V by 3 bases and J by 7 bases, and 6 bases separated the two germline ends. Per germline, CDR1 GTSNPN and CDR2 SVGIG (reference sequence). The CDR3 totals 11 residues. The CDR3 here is CAWRGFEKLFF. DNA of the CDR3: TGTGCCTGGAGGGGATTTGAAAAACTGTTTTTT.